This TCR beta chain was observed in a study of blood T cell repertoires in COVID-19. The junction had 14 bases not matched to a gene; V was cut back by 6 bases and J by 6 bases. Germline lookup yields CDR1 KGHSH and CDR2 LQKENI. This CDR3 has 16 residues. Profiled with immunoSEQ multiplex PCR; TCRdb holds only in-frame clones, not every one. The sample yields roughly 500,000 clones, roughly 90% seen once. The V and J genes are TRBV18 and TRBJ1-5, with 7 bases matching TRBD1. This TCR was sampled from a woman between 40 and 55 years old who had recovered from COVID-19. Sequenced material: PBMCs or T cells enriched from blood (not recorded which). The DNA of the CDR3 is TGTGCCAGCTCTCGCGGAGAGGGCAGGGGGAGTCAGCCCCAGCATTTT. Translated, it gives CASSRGEGRGSQPQHF.